Detailed here is one TCR beta chain. Sequencing was performed with immunoSEQ multiplex PCR; in TCRdb, only in-frame clones are kept and a portion is missing. The sample has about 94,000 clones, about nine tenths seen once. Germline values: CDR1 KGHSH, CDR2 LQKENI. The V gene end was trimmed by 2 bases and the J gene end by 7 bases; junction bases not matched to a gene: 5. This CDR3 spans 14 amino acids. These data belong to a study of blood T cell repertoires in COVID-19. V and J are TRBV18 and TRBJ2-5, with TRBD1 matching over 9 bases. The sequencing sample was made of peripheral blood. The receptor was derived from an elderly woman with acute or convalescent COVID-19. This CDR3 reads CASSPGTGKGTQYF. The CDR3 nucleotides are TGTGCCAGCTCACCAGGGACAGGGAAGGGGACCCAGTACTTC.